This T cell receptor (beta chain) stems from a study of cytomegalovirus exposure and HLA in healthy donors. This PCR relied on a set of 60 Vbeta primers and 13 Jbeta primers. Sequencing used immunoSEQ multiplex PCR; TCRdb keeps in-frame clones, though not all of them. The sample has about 110,000 clones; roughly three quarters are singletons. The sequenced material came from PBMCs. The receptor's source is a young man in good health and CMV-seronegative.

CDR3 nucleotides: TGTGCCAGCAGCGAGCGGGGAGACGGCACAGATACGCAGTATTTT. This encodes CASSERGDGTDTQYF. The rearrangement joins TRBV6-1 to TRBJ2-3; TRBD2 matches 7 bases. V dropped 6 bases and J dropped 1; count of bases not matched to a gene: 7. The CDR3 loop spans 15 amino acids. The germline gives CDR1 MNHNS, CDR2 SASEGT.